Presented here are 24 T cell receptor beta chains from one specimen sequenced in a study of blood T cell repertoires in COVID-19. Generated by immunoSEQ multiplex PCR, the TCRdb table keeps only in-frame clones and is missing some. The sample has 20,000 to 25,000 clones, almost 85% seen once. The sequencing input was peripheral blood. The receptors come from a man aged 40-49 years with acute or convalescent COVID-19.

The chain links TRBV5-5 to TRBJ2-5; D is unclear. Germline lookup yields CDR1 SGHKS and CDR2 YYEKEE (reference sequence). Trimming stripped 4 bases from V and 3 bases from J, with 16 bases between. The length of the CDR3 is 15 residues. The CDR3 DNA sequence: TGTGCCAGCAGCCAAGACCTAGACGGTGAAGAGACCCAGTACTTC. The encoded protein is CASSQDLDGEETQYF.

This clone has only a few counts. CDR3 coding DNA: TGTGCCAGCAGTGAAGCTAGCGGGGGGGCCAATGAGCAGTTCTTC. Translated: CASSEASGGANEQFF. V gene TRBV6-1 combines with J gene TRBJ2-1, with TRBD2 matching over 11 bases. The CDR3 extends over 15 amino acids. Germline CDR1 and CDR2: MNHNS and SASEGT. V shed 0 bases and J 6 bases; nucleotides not matched to a gene: 1.

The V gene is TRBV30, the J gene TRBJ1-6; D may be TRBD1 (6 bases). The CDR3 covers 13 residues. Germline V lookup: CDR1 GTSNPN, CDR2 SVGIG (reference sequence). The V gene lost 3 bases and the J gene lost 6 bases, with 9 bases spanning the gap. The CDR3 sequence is CAWRDSLNSPLHF. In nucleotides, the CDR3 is TGTGCCTGGAGGGACAGTCTTAATTCACCCCTCCACTTT.

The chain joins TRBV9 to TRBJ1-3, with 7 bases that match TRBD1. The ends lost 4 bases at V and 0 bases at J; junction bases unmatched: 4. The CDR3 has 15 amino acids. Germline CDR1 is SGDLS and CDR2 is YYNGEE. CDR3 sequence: CASSPGGDSGNTIYF. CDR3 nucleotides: TGTGCCAGCAGCCCAGGGGGTGACTCTGGAAACACCATATATTTT.

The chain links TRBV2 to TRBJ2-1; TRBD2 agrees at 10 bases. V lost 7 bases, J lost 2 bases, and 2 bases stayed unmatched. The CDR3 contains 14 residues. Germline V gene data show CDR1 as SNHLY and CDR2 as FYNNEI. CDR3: CASMGTSAYNEQFF. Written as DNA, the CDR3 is TGTGCCAGCATGGGGACTAGCGCCTACAATGAGCAGTTCTTC. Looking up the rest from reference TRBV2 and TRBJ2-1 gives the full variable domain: EPEVTQTPSHQVTQMGQEVILRCVPISNHLYFYWYRQILGQKVEFLVSFYNNEISEKSEIFDDQFSVERPDGSNFTLKIRSTKLEDSAMYFCASMGTSAYNEQFFGPGTRLTVL.

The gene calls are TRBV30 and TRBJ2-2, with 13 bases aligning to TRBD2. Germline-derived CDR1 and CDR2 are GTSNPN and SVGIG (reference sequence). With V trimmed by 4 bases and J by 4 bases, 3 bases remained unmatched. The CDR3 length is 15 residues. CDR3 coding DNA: TGTGCCTGGACCGGGACTAGCGGGACCACCGGGGAGCTGTTTTTT. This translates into CAWTGTSGTTGELFF.

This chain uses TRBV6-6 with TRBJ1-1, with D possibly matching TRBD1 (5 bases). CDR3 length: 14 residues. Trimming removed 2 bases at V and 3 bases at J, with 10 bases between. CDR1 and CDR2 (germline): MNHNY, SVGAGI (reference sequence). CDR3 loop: CASSYAGSDTEAFF. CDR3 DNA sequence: TGTGCCAGCAGTTACGCAGGGTCCGACACTGAAGCTTTCTTT.

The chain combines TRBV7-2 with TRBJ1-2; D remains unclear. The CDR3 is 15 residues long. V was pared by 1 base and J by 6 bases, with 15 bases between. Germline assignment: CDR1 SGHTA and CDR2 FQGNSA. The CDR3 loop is CASSLGSGYSDGYTF. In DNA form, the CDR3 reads TGTGCCAGCAGCTTAGGGTCTGGGTATAGCGATGGCTACACCTTC.

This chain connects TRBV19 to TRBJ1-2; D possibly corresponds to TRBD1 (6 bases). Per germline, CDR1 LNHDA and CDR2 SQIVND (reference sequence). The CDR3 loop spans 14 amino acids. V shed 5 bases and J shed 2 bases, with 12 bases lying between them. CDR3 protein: CASSGGAPNYGYTF. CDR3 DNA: TGTGCCAGTAGTGGGGGGGCGCCGAACTATGGCTACACCTTC.

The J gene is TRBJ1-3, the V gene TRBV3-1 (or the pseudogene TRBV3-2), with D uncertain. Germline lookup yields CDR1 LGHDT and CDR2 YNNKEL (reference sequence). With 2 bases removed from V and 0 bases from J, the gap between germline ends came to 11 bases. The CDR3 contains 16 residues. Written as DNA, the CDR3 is TGTGCCAGCAGCCAACAATCCCCCGGCTCTGGAAACACCATATATTTT. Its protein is CASSQQSPGSGNTIYF.

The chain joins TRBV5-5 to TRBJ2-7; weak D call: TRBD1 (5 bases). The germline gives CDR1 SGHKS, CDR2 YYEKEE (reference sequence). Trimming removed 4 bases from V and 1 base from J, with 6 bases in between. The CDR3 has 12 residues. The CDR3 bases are TGTGCCAGCAGCCAGGGATCCTACGAGCAGTACTTC. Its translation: CASSQGSYEQYF.

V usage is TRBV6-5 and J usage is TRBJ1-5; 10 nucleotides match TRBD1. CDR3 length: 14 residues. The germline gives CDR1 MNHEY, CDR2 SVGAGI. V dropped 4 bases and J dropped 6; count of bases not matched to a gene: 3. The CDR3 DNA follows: TGTGCCAGCAGTTCCGACAGGGGGCGTCAGCCCCAGCATTTT. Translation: CASSSDRGRQPQHF.

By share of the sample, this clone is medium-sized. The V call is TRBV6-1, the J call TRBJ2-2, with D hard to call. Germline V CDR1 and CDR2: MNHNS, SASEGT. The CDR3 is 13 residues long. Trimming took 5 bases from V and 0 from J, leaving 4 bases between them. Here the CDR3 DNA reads TGTGCCAGCAGTCCAGCGAACACCGGGGAGCTGTTTTTT. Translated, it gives CASSPANTGELFF.

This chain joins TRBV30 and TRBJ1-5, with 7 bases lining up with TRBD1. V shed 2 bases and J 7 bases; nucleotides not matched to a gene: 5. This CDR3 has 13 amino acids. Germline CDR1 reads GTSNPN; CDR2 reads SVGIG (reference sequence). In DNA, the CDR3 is TGTGCCTGGAGTAAGACAGGGCGGCAGCCCCAGCATTTT. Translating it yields CAWSKTGRQPQHF.

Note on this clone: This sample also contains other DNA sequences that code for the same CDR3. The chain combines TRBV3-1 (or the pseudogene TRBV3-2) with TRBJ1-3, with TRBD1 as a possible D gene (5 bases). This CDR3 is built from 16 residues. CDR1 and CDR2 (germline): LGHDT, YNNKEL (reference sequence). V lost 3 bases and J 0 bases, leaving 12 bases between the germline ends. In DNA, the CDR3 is TGTGCCAGCAGCCAGCTCCCCGACAGCTCTGGAAACACCATATATTTT. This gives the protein CASSQLPDSSGNTIYF.

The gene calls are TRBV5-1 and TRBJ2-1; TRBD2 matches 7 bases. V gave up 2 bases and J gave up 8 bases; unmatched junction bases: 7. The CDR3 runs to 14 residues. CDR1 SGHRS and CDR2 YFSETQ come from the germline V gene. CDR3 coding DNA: TGCGCCAGCAGCTTTAGCGGGCGTAAGGATGAGCAGTTCTTC. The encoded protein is CASSFSGRKDEQFF.

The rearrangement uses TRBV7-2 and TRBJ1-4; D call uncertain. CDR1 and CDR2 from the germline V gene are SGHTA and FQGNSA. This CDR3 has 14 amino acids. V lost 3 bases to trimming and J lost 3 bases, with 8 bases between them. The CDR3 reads CASSFGGANEKLFF. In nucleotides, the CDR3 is TGTGCCAGCAGCTTTGGCGGGGCTAATGAAAAACTGTTTTTT. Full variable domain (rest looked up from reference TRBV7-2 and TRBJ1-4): GAGVSQSPSNKVTEKGKDVELRCDPISGHTALYWYRQSLGQGLEFLIYFQGNSAPDKSGLPSDRFSAERTGGSVSTLTIQRTQQEDSAVYLCASSFGGANEKLFFGSGTQLSVL.

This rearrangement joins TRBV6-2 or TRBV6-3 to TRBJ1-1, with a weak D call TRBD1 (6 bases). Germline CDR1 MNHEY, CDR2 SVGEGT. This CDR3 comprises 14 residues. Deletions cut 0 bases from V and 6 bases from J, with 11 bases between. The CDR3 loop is CASSYSLGHSEAFF. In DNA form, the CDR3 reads TGTGCCAGCAGTTACTCTTTGGGACACTCTGAAGCTTTCTTT.

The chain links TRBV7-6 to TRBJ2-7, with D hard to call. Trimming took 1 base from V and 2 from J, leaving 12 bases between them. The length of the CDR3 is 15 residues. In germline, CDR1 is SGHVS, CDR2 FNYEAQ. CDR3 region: CASSLDDGFTYEQYF. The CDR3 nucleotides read TGTGCCAGCAGCTTAGACGACGGGTTTACCTACGAGCAGTACTTC.

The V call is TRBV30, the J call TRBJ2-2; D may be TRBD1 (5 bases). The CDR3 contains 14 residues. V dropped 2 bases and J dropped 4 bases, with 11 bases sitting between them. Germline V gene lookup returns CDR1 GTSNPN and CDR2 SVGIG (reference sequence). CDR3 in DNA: TGTGCCTGGAGTAAAGCAAGGGGCACCGGGGAGCTGTTTTTT. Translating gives CAWSKARGTGELFF.

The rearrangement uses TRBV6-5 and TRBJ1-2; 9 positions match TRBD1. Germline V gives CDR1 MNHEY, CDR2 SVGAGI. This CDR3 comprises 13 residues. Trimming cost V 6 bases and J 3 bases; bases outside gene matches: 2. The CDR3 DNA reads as TGTGCCAGCAGGTGGACAGGGGACTATGGCTACACCTTC. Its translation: CASRWTGDYGYTF.

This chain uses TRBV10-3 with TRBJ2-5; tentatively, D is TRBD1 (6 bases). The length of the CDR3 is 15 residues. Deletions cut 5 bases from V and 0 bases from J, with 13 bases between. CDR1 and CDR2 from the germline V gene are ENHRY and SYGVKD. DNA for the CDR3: TGTGCCATCAGTACAGGACAGCCGTACCAAGAGACCCAGTACTTC. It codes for CAISTGQPYQETQYF.

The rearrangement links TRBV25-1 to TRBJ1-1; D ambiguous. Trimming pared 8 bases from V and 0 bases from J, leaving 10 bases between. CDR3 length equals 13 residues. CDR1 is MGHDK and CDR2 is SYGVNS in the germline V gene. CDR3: CASRNFMNTEAFF. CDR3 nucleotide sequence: TGTGCCAGCCGAAACTTCATGAACACTGAAGCTTTCTTT.

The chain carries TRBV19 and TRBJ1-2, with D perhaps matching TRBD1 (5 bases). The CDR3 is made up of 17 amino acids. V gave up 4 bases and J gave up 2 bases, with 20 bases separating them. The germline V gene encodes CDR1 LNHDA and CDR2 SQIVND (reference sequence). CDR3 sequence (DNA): TGTGCCAGTAGTAGCCTCCGGACACCGAAGATGAACTATGGCTACACCTTC. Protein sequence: CASSSLRTPKMNYGYTF.